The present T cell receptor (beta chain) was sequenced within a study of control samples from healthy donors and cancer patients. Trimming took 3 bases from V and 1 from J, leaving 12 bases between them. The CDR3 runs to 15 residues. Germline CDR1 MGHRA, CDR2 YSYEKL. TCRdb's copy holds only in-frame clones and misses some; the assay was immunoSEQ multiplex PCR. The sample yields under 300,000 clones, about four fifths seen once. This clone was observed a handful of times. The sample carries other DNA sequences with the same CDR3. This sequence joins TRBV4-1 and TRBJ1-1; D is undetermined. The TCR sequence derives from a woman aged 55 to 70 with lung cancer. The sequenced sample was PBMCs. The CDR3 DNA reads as TGCGCCAGCAGCCAGCTTTGGACGGCGAACACTGAAGCTTTCTTT. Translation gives CASSQLWTANTEAFF.